A selection of T cell receptor beta chains follows, all from one sample in a study of CXCR3-negative and CXCR3-positive naive CD8 T cells. After re-calling the 5' RACE reads, TCRdb lists one entry per CDR3 protein, DNA absent. This listing includes about 92,000 distinct CDR3 sequences. Sequencing was carried out using naive CXCR3- CD8+ T cells from blood. These receptors all come from a human donor in good health. Some clones in this sample may be carry-over from other donors' samples. CDR3s include the opening cysteine and the closing phenylalanine or tryptophan.

j_gene,v_gene,CDR3aa
TRBJ2-1,TRBV2,CASSPLGSSSYNEQFF
TRBJ1-2,TRBV12-3/TRBV12-4,CASTHGTAGGYTF
TRBJ1-1,TRBV29-1,CSVEERGAGSEAFF
TRBJ2-1,TRBV20-1,CSARDSGNEQFF
TRBJ2-1,TRBV29-1,CSVDGLTESSYNEQFF
TRBJ2-1,TRBV9,CASSVGSLPHEQFF
TRBJ2-7,TRBV2,CASSVRVGSSSYEQYF
TRBJ2-5,TRBV20-1,CSAPPAGEVQETQYF
TRBJ2-1,TRBV20-1,CSAGTSASSYNEQFF
TRBJ1-6,TRBV6-5,CASARQGNSPLHF
TRBJ2-2,TRBV19,CASSIVGDGELFF
TRBJ2-2,TRBV25-1,CASSPRAGGLSTGELFF
TRBJ1-1,TRBV28,CASKRQGTEAFF
TRBJ2-3,TRBV4-3,CASSQRRLAEDTDTQYF
TRBJ2-7,TRBV29-1,CSVVTGKGEQYF
TRBJ2-7,TRBV11-2,CATGLAGGSYEQYF
TRBJ2-5,TRBV29-1,CSVEELSSGQETQYF
TRBJ2-7,TRBV6-2/TRBV6-3,CASSYVQPHEQYF
TRBJ2-1,TRBV5-1,CASSLGTSVRNEQFF
TRBJ2-1,TRBV7-9,CASSHTNYNEQFF
TRBJ2-7,TRBV7-2,CASSPSSSYEQYF
TRBJ2-1,TRBV28,CASSLAGAWYNEQFF
TRBJ1-2,TRBV29-1,CSVETWDLGGNYGYTF
TRBJ1-1,TRBV7-7,CASSTGYGNTEAFF
TRBJ2-2,TRBV9,CASSVAPETGELFF
TRBJ2-7,TRBV7-9,CASSHQLAQSSYEQYF
TRBJ2-3,TRBV12-3/TRBV12-4,CASSLVSQGPNTDTQYF
TRBJ1-1,TRBV3-1,CASSQGRETEAFF
TRBJ2-7,TRBV4-1,CASSQATSGFSYEQYF
TRBJ2-2,TRBV28,CASTIAGGVYTGELFF
TRBJ2-1,TRBV7-9,CASSPRRQGASVVEQFF
TRBJ2-5,TRBV4-1,CASSQKFAGQGETQYF
TRBJ1-2,TRBV27,CASSLRDSHGYTF
TRBJ2-2,TRBV20-1,CSAPGGRGRTGELFF
TRBJ1-1,TRBV7-3,CASSSAGTEAFF
TRBJ2-6,TRBV4-3,CASSQANSGANVLTF
TRBJ2-2,TRBV29-1,CSARGLAANTGELFF
TRBJ1-1,TRBV27,CASSRGAGTEAFF
TRBJ2-3,TRBV5-6,CASSFLAGDPTDTQYF
TRBJ1-2,TRBV7-9,CASSLHEISYGYTF
TRBJ2-2,TRBV5-1,CASSPRGGLAEGGELFF
TRBJ1-4,TRBV24-1,CATMDSDNEKLFF
TRBJ1-5,TRBV12-3/TRBV12-4,CASSLSGKQDVYSNQPQHF
TRBJ1-1,TRBV6-5,CASSYGTENTEAFF
TRBJ1-3,TRBV29-1,CSVEDMDTIYF
TRBJ2-1,TRBV4-2,CASSQDASGGARNEQFF
TRBJ2-3,TRBV7-9,CASSRTSGGAGDTQYF
TRBJ2-1,TRBV29-1,CSARTSGYNEQFF